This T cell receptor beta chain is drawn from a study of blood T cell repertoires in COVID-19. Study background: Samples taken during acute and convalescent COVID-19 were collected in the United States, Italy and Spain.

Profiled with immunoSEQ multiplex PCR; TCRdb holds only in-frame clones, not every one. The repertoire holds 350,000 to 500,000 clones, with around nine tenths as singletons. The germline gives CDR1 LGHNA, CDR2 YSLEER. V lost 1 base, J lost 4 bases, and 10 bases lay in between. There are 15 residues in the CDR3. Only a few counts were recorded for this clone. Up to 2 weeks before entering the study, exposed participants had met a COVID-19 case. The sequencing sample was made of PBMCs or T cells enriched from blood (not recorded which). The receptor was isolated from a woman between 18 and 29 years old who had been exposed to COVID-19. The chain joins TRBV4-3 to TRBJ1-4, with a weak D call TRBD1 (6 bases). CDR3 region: CASSQVTGINEKLFF. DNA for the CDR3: TGCGCCAGCAGCCAAGTCACAGGGATTAATGAAAAACTGTTTTTT.